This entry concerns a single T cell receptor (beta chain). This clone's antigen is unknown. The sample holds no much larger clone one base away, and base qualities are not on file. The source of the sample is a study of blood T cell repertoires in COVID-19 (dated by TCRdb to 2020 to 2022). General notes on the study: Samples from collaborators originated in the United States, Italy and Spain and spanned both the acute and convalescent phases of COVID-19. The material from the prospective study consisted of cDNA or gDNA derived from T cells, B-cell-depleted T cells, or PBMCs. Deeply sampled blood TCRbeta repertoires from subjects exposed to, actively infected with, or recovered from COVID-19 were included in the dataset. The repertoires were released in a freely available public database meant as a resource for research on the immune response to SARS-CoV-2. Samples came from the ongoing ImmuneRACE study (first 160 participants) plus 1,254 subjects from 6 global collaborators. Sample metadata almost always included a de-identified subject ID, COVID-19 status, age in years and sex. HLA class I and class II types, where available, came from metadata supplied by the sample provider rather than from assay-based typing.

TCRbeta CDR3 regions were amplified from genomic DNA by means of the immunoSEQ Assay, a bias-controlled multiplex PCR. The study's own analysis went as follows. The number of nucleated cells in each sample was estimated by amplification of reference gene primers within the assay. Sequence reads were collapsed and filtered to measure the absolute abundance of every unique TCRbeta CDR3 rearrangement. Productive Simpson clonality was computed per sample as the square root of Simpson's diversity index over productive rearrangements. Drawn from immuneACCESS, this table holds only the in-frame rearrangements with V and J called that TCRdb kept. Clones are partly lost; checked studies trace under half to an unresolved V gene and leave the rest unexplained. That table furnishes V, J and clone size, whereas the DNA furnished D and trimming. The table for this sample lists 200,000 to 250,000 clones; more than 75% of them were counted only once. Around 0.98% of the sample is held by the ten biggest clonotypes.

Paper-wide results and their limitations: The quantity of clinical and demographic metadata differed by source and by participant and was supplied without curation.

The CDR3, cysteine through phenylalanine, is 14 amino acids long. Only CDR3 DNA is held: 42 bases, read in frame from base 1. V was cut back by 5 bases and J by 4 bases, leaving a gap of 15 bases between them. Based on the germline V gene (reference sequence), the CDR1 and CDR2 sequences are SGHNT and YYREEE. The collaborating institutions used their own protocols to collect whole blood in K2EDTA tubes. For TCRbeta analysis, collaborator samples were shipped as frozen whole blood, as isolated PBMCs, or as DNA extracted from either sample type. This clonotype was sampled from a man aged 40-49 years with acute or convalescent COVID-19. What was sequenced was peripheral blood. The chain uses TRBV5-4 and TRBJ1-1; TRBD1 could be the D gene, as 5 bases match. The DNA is TGTGCCAGCAGAGTTCAAGGGGAGGGCACTGAAGCTTTCTTT. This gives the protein CASRVQGEGTEAFF.